The TCR beta chain described here comes from a study of T cell responses to AZD1222 COVID-19 vaccine. Details on this clone: Its ends do not fully match the called genes, so a read error is possible.

Here immunoSEQ multiplex PCR was the method, and the copy in TCRdb shows in-frame clones only, minus some. The sample lists about 120,000 clones; around 90% were seen once. CDR1 and CDR2 (germline): SGHVS, FQNEAQ. The length of the CDR3 is 18 residues. The TCR originated in an adult who received the MenACWY meningococcal vaccine as a control. The sequenced sample was peripheral blood, obtained 28 days after the second dose of the MenACWY control vaccine. The chain links TRBV7-8 to TRBJ2-3; 16 bases fit TRBD2. The CDR3 protein is CASSSGTSGRGGTGTQYF. Here the CDR3 DNA reads TGTGCCAGCAGCTCCGGGACTAGCGGGAGGGGGGGCACAGGTACGCAGTATTTT.